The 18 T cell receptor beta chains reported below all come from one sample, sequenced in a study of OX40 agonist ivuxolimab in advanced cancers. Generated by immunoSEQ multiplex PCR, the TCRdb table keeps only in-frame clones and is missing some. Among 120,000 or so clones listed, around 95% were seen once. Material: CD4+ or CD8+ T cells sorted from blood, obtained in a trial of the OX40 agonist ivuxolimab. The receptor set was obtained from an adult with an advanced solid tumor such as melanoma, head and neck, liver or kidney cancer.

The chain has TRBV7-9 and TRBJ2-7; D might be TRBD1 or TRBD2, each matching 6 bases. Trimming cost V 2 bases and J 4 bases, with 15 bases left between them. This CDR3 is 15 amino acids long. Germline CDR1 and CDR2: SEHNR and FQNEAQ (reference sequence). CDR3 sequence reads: CASSLLGGSLYEQYF. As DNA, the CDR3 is TGTGCCAGCAGCTTATTGGGGGGCAGTTTGTACGAGCAGTACTTC.

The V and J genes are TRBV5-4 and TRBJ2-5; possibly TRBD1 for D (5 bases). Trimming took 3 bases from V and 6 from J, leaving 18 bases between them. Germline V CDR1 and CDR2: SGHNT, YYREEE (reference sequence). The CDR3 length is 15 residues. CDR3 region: CASSSSDKAIKTQYF. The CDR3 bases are TGTGCCAGCAGCTCATCGGACAAAGCGATTAAGACCCAGTACTTC. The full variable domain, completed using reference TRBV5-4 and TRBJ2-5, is ETGVTQSPTHLIKTRGQQVTLRCSSQSGHNTVSWYQQALGQGPQFIFQYYREEENGRGNFPPRFSGLQFPNYSSELNVNALELDDSALYLCASSSSDKAIKTQYFGPGTRLLVL.

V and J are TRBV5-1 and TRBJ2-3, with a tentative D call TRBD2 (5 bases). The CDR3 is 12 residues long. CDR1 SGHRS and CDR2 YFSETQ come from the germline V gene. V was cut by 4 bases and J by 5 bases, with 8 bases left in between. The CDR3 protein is CASSVEVDTQYF. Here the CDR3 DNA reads TGCGCCAGCAGCGTGGAGGTAGATACGCAGTATTTT. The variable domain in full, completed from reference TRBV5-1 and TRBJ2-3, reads KAGVTQTPRYLIKTRGQQVTLSCSPISGHRSVSWYQQTPGQGLQFLFEYFSETQRNKGNFPGRFSGRQFSNSRSEMNVSTLELGDSALYLCASSVEVDTQYFGPGTRLTVL.

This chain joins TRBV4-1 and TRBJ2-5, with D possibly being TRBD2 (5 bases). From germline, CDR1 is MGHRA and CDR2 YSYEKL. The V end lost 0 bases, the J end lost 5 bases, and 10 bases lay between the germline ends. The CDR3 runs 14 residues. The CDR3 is CASSQDRRSETQYF. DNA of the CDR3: TGCGCCAGCAGCCAAGATAGGAGGAGCGAGACCCAGTACTTC.

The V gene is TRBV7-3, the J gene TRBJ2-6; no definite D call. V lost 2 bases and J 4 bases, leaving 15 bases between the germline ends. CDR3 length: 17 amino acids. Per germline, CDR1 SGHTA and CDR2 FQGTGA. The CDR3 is CASSLDPLARGANVLTF. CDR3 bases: TGTGCCAGCAGCTTAGATCCGCTCGCACGGGGGGCCAACGTCCTGACTTTC.

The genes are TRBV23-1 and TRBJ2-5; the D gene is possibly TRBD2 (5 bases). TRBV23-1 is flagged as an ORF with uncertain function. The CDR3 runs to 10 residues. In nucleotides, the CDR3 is TGCGTCGGGAACGAAGAGACCCAGTACTTC. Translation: CVGNEETQYF.

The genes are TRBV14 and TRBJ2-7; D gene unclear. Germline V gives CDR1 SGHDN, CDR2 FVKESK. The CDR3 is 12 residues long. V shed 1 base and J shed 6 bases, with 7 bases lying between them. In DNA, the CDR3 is TGTGCCAGCAGCCAAGTTCTTTTCGAGCAGTACTTC. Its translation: CASSQVLFEQYF. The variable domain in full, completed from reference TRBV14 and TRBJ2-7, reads EAGVTQFPSHSVIEKGQTVTLRCDPISGHDNLYWYRRVMGKEIKFLLHFVKESKQDESGMPNNRFLAERTGGTYSTLKVQPAELEDSGVYFCASSQVLFEQYFGPGTRLTVT.

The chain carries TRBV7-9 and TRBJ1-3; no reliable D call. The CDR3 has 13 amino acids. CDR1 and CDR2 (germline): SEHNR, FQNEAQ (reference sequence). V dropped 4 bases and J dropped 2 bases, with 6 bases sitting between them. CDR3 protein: CASSYRTGNTIYF. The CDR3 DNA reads TGTGCCAGCAGCTACAGAACTGGAAACACCATATATTTT. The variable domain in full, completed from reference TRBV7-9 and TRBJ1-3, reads DTGVSQNPRHKITKRGQNVTFRCDPISEHNRLYWYRQTLGQGPEFLTYFQNEAQLEKSRLLSDRFSAERPKGSFSTLEIQRTEQGDSAMYLCASSYRTGNTIYFGEGSWLTVV.

CDR3 sequence (DNA): TGTGCCAGCAGCACCCCCATAGGACAGGCAGATACGCAGTATTTT. It yields the protein CASSTPIGQADTQYF. The chain combines TRBV28 with TRBJ2-3; the match to TRBD1 covers 7 bases. The CDR3 length is 15 residues. The germline V gene encodes CDR1 MDHEN and CDR2 SYDVKM. V lost 6 bases, J lost 4 bases, and 10 bases stayed unmatched.

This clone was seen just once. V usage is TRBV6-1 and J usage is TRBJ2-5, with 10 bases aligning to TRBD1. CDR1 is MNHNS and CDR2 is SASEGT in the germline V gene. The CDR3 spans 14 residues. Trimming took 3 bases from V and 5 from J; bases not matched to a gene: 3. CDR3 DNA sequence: TGTGCCAGCAGTGAGACAGGGGGCAGGGAGACCCAGTACTTC. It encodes CASSETGGRETQYF.

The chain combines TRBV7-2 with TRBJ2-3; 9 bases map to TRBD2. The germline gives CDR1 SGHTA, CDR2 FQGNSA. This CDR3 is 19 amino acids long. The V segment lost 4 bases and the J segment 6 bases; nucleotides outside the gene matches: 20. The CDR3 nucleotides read TGTGCCAGCAGCTCAGCCCATGGTTCCGCGGGAGGGGAGTGGGATACGCAGTATTTT. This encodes CASSSAHGSAGGEWDTQYF.

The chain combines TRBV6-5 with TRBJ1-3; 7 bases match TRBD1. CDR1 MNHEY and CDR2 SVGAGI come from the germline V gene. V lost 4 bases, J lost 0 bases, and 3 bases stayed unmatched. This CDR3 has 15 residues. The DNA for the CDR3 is TGTGCCAGCAGTTTAGACAGGGACTCTGGAAACACCATATATTTT. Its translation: CASSLDRDSGNTIYF.

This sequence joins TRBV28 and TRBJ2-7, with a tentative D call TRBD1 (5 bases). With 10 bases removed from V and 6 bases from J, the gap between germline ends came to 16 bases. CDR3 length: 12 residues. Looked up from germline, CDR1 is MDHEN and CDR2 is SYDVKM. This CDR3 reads CATYPGFREQYF. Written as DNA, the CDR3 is TGTGCCACGTACCCAGGGTTTCGCGAGCAGTACTTC.

The CDR3 loop is CASSDRRGGTDTQYF. DNA of the CDR3: TGTGCCAGCAGTGACCGTCGGGGGGGCACAGATACGCAGTATTTT. The rearrangement uses TRBV6-4 and TRBJ2-3, with 7 bases matching TRBD2. V was pared by 2 bases and J by 1 base, with 3 bases of the junction left unmatched. The CDR3 loop spans 15 amino acids. The germline gives CDR1 MRHNA, CDR2 SNTAGT.

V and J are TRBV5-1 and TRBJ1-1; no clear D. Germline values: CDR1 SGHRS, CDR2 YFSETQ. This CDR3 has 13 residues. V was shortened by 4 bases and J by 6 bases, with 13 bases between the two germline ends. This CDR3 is CASSPDGVAEAFF. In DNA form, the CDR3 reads TGCGCCAGCAGCCCTGACGGTGTCGCTGAAGCTTTCTTT.

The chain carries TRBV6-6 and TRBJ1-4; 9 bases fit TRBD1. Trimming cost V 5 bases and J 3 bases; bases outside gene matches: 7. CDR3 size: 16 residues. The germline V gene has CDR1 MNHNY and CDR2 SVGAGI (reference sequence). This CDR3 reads CASSPGQGVSNEKLFF. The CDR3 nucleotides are TGTGCCAGCAGTCCGGGACAGGGAGTCTCTAATGAAAAACTGTTTTTT.

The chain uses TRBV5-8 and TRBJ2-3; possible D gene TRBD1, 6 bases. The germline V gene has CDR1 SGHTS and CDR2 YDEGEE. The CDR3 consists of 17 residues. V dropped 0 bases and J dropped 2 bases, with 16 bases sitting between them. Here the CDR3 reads CASSLGFFNRDTDTQYF. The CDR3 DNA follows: TGTGCCAGCAGCTTGGGGTTTTTTAACAGGGACACAGATACGCAGTATTTT.

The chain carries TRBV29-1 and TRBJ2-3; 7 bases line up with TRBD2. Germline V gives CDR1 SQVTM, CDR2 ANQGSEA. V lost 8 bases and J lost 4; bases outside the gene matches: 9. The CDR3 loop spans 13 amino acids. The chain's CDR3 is CSSLRGGADTQYF. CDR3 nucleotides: TGCAGCTCACTGCGGGGAGGGGCAGATACGCAGTATTTT.